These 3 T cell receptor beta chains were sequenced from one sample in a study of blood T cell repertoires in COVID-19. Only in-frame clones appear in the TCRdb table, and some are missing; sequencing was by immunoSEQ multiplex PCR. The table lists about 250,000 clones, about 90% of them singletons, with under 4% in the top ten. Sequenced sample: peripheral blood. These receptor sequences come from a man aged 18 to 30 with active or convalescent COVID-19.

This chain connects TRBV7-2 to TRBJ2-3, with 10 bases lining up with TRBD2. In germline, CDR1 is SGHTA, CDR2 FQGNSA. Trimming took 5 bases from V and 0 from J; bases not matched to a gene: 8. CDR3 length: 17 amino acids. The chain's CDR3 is CASSGLAGGTSTDTQYF. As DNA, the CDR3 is TGTGCCAGCAGCGGATTAGCGGGAGGCACCAGCACAGATACGCAGTATTTT.

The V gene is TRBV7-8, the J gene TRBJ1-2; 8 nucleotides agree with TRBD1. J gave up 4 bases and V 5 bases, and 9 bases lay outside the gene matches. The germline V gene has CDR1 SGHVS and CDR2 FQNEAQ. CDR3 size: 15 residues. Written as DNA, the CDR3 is TGTGCCAGCAGCCCCGCGGCAGGGGGCGTCTATGGCTACACCTTC. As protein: CASSPAAGGVYGYTF. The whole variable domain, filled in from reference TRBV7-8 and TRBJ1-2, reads GAGVSQSPRYKVAKRGQDVALRCDPISGHVSLFWYQQALGQGPEFLTYFQNEAQLDKSGLPSDRFFAERPEGSVSTLKIQRTQQEDSAVYLCASSPAAGGVYGYTFGSGTRLTVV.

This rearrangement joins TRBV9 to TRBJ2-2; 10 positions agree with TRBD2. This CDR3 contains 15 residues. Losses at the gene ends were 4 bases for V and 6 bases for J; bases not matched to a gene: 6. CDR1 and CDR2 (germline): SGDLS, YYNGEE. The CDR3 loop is CASSLAGTSAGELFF. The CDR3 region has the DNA TGTGCCAGCAGCCTAGCGGGGACTAGCGCCGGGGAGCTGTTTTTT.